This T cell receptor beta chain emerged from a study of blood T cell repertoires in COVID-19. About the study: The United States, Italy and Spain supplied acute and convalescent COVID-19 samples. From T cells, B-cell-depleted T cells, or PBMCs came the material, which was cDNA or gDNA.

Germline V gene data show CDR1 as MDHEN and CDR2 as SYDVKM. V lost 8 bases, J lost 4 bases, and 20 bases lay in between. The length of the CDR3 is 15 residues. Per the original methods: Estimates of nucleated cell counts were drawn from the amplification of reference gene primers. The data were produced by immunoSEQ multiplex PCR, yet TCRdb's version contains in-frame clones alone and is incomplete. The DNA gave D and trimming, while V, J and clone size come from that table. The data show roughly 300,000 clones, with 85% seen just once and about an eighth held by the top ten. The chain joins TRBV28 to TRBJ1-2, with D possibly being TRBD1 (6 bases). Sequencing was carried out using peripheral blood. The source is a human donor in a cohort sampled during active COVID-19. Here the CDR3 reads CASPRRAGAPYGYTF. CDR3 bases: TGTGCCAGCCCTCGGCGGGCAGGGGCACCCTATGGCTACACCTTC.